One sample yielded the 3 T cell receptor beta chains listed below, sequenced in a study of graft-versus-host responses after intestinal transplantation. The protocol was immunoSEQ multiplex PCR, while the TCRdb copy is restricted to in-frame clones and leaves out a portion. The table has 20,000 to 25,000 clones, roughly four fifths seen once. Which antigens these TCRs recognize remains unknown. The sample here was unstimulated CD8+ T cells sorted from spleen or lymph node cells, taken before transplant. The receptors derive from a human donor who was the organ donor for an intestinal transplant.

The genes are TRBV4-3 and TRBJ1-1, with a possible D match to TRBD1 (6 bases). The V gene's germline CDR1 is LGHNA and CDR2 YSLEER. This CDR3 has 17 amino acids. V lost 1 base and J 1 base, leaving 16 bases between the germline ends. The CDR3 region is CASSQAGWTVPNTEAFF. In DNA, the CDR3 is TGCGCCAGCAGCCAAGCCGGTTGGACAGTACCGAACACTGAAGCTTTCTTT.

This chain links TRBV18 with TRBJ1-2, with 8 bases matching TRBD1. The CDR3 contains 15 residues. V lost 1 base and J lost 5; bases outside the gene matches: 6. Germline CDR1 KGHSH, CDR2 LQKENI. CDR3 DNA sequence: TGTGCCAGCTCACCACGACTCGACAGGGGATATGGCTACACCTTC. It yields the protein CASSPRLDRGYGYTF.

V and J are TRBV7-9 and TRBJ1-5; D not certain. Per germline, CDR1 SEHNR and CDR2 FQNEAQ (reference sequence). The CDR3 spans 14 residues. The V end was cut by 1 base, the J end by 3 bases, with 7 bases between. The CDR3 DNA reads TGTGCCAGCAGCTTAGGCGGGTACAATCAGCCCCAGCATTTT. Protein sequence: CASSLGGYNQPQHF.